This TCR beta chain was captured by sequencing in a study of lymphopenia after photon versus proton radiotherapy (dated by TCRdb to between 2018 and 2021). A note on the overall study: Photon and proton radiation therapy were compared by the study for their immunological effects in patients with gastrointestinal tumors who developed high-grade lymphopenia. The cohort included more than 15 patients with gastrointestinal tumors who developed lymphopenia after receiving either photon or proton therapy. The study aimed to characterize how the two radiation modalities differ in their impact on the immune system. Findings and caveats that apply to the study as a whole: Across the cohort, a larger post-nadir drop in TCR diversity was inversely correlated with overall survival time among patients who died. Relative stability during treatment was observed in proton-treated patients, whereas loss of naive T cells and TCR diversity and gain of effector/memory populations were observed in photon-treated patients. The survival association was examined only in patients who died, and the authors described better survival with proton therapy as a possibility, not as a demonstrated result. After the lymphocyte count nadir, oligoclonal expansion, especially of CD8+ Temra cells, was observed in photon-treated repertoires, and the drop in diversity was driven by this expansion.

Comment on this clone: Which antigen it targets is not known. No much larger clone exists at a distance of one base, and base qualities are not known.

V and J are truncated by 3 bases and 12 bases respectively, leaving an intervening sequence of 6 bases. The CDR3 runs 11 residues from the cysteine to the phenylalanine. Of the read, only the CDR3 DNA is kept; its 33 bases are in frame from base 1. Looking up the germline V gene yields CDR1 MRHNA and CDR2 SNTAGT. The library was obtained by the immunoSEQ multiplex PCR assay. T cell repertoires were profiled by deep sequencing of rearranged TCR beta loci, alongside multiparametric flow cytometry. The source is immuneACCESS, and TCRdb retained only in-frame sequences with V and J called. Part of the clones is not carried over; for the studies checked, unresolved V genes explain less than half of this, and the remainder is unexplained. This sample has about 12,000 clones in its table, and 89% of those were observed once. 3.3% of the sample is in the top ten clones.

Recombination joined TRBV6-4 with TRBJ1-6; no confident D gene assignment can be made. The TCR was taken from a man in his 60s with pancreatic cancer. Here the sequenced sample was peripheral blood, taken from a patient treated with proton-based radiotherapy. The CDR3 region has the sequence CASSEAVPLHF. The bases read TGTGCCAGCAGTGAGGCTGTACCCCTCCACTTT.